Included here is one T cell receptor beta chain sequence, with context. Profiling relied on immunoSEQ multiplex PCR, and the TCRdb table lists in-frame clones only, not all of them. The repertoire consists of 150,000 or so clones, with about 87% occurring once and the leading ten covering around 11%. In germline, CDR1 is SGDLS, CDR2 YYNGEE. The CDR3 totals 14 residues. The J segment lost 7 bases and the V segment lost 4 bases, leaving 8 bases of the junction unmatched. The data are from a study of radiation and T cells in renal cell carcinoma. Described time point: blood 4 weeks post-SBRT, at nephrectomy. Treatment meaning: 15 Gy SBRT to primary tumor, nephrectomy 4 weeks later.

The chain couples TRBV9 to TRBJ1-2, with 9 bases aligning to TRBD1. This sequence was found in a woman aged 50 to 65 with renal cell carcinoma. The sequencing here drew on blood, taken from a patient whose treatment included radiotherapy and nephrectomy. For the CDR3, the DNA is TGTGCCAGCAGCCCGAACAGGGGGCGGGCTGGCTACACCTTC. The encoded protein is CASSPNRGRAGYTF.